This entry lists 11 T cell receptor beta chains sequenced from one sample in a study of T cell responses to AZD1222 COVID-19 vaccine. TCRdb keeps only in-frame clones here, not all; method: immunoSEQ multiplex PCR. The sample has fewer than 200,000 clones, about 91% seen once. This sample comprised peripheral blood, obtained on day 0 of MenACWY control vaccination. All receptors derive from an adult in good health.

The chain combines TRBV5-1 with TRBJ2-2; a weak D match, TRBD1 (5 bases). Trimming removed 4 bases from V and 3 bases from J, with 10 bases in between. The CDR3 spans 14 residues. Germline V gene lookup returns CDR1 SGHRS and CDR2 YFSETQ. The CDR3 coding sequence is TGCGCCAGCAGCCTGCCGACAGACACCGGGGAGCTGTTTTTT. It is translated as CASSLPTDTGELFF.

In its sample, this clone was seen a few times. V usage is TRBV9 and J usage is TRBJ2-7; D is possibly TRBD1 (5 bases). Germline V gene data show CDR1 as SGDLS and CDR2 as YYNGEE. CDR3 size: 12 residues. The V end lost 4 bases, the J end lost 3 bases, and 8 bases lay between the germline ends. The CDR3 DNA reads as TGTGCCAGCAGCCCGCAGGGCTACGAGCAGTACTTC. It codes for CASSPQGYEQYF. Variable domain in full (rest from reference TRBV9 and TRBJ2-7): DSGVTQTPKHLITATGQRVTLRCSPRSGDLSVYWYQQSLDQGLQFLIQYYNGEERAKGNILERFSAQQFPDLHSELNLSSLELGDSALYFCASSPQGYEQYFGPGTRLTVT.

The chain uses TRBV29-1 and TRBJ1-2; D not certain. The V gene's germline CDR1 is SQVTM and CDR2 ANQGSEA. The length of the CDR3 is 14 residues. V gave up 4 bases and J gave up 8 bases, with 20 bases separating them. CDR3 amino acids: CSVGTDGRVGGYTF. The CDR3, as DNA: TGCAGCGTTGGAACCGACGGTCGTGTGGGGGGCTACACCTTC.

This rearrangement joins TRBV5-4 to TRBJ1-2; 7 bases align to TRBD1. This CDR3 spans 15 amino acids. The trim removed 4 bases at V and 2 bases at J, leaving 8 bases unmatched. Germline assignment: CDR1 SGHNT and CDR2 YYREEE (reference sequence). CDR3: CASSRPEQGNYGYTF. The CDR3 bases are TGTGCCAGCAGCCGCCCCGAACAGGGGAACTATGGCTACACCTTC. The full variable domain, in which reference TRBV5-4 and TRBJ1-2 provide the parts outside the CDR3, is ETGVTQSPTHLIKTRGQQVTLRCSSQSGHNTVSWYQQALGQGPQFIFQYYREEENGRGNFPPRFSGLQFPNYSSELNVNALELDDSALYLCASSRPEQGNYGYTFGSGTRLTVV.

This clone was seen only a few times. The V gene is TRBV28, the J gene TRBJ2-2; tentatively, D is TRBD2 (6 bases). In germline, CDR1 is MDHEN, CDR2 SYDVKM. The V end was cut by 6 bases, the J end by 6 bases, with 23 bases between. CDR3 length equals 17 residues. CDR3 sequence: CASRTIVAASGAGELFF. The CDR3 DNA is TGTGCCAGCAGAACTATAGTGGCAGCCTCGGGAGCCGGGGAGCTGTTTTTT.

V usage is TRBV7-2 and J usage is TRBJ2-3, with 7 bases fitting TRBD2. Germline CDR1 reads SGHTA; CDR2 reads FQGNSA. The CDR3 totals 17 residues. V was pared by 2 bases and J by 1 base, with 9 bases of the junction left unmatched. The CDR3 loop reads CASSLRSGRAGTDTQYF. The CDR3, as DNA: TGTGCCAGCAGCTTAAGGAGTGGGAGGGCCGGCACAGATACGCAGTATTTT.

J is TRBJ1-3 and V is TRBV7-6; 7 bases map to TRBD1. Per germline, CDR1 SGHVS and CDR2 FNYEAQ. CDR3 length: 15 amino acids. Trimming cost V 5 bases and J 2 bases; bases outside gene matches: 6. In nucleotides, the CDR3 is TGTGCCAGCAGCACCCGGACAGGCGCTGGAAACACCATATATTTT. Amino acids: CASSTRTGAGNTIYF.

The chain employs TRBV5-1 and TRBJ1-6; D gene ambiguous. The CDR3 is 13 amino acids. Trimming removed 5 bases at V and 7 bases at J, with 10 bases between. Germline CDR1 is SGHRS and CDR2 is YFSETQ. CDR3 nucleotides: TGCGCCAGCAGGGTGTCCATAAATTCACCCCTCCACTTT. This encodes CASRVSINSPLHF.

The V call is TRBV30, the J call TRBJ1-1; D gene uncertain. The germline V gene has CDR1 GTSNPN and CDR2 SVGIG (reference sequence). This CDR3 contains 14 residues. V was trimmed by 3 bases and J by 0 bases, leaving 11 bases between them. CDR3 sequence (DNA): TGTGCCTGGAGCGGACGGCTCATGAACACTGAAGCTTTCTTT. Protein: CAWSGRLMNTEAFF. The whole variable domain, remainder taken from reference TRBV30 and TRBJ1-1, is SQTIHQWPATLVQPVGSPLSLECTVEGTSNPNLYWYRQAAGRGLQLLFYSVGIGQISSEVPQNLSASRPQDRQFILSSKKLLLSDSGFYLCAWSGRLMNTEAFFGQGTRLTVV.

The chain recombines TRBV7-2 with TRBJ2-1; 7 bases match TRBD2. The germline V gene has CDR1 SGHTA and CDR2 FQGNSA. There are 16 residues in the CDR3. Trimming cost V 8 bases and J 6 bases; bases outside gene matches: 16. This chain's CDR3 is CASGPFIAGEGNEQFF. CDR3 nucleotide sequence: TGTGCCAGCGGGCCTTTTATTGCGGGAGAGGGCAATGAGCAGTTCTTC.

The chain links TRBV4-1 to TRBJ2-1; D ambiguous. Trimming cost V 3 bases and J 6 bases, with 3 bases left between them. This CDR3 is built from 11 residues. From germline, CDR1 is MGHRA and CDR2 YSYEKL. CDR3 DNA sequence: TGCGCCAGCAGCCATGGCAATGAGCAGTTCTTC. Its translation: CASSHGNEQFF.